These 11 T cell receptor beta chains originate from one sample sequenced in a study of T cell responses to AZD1222 COVID-19 vaccine. Clones were sequenced by immunoSEQ multiplex PCR, and TCRdb holds only the in-frame ones, with some missing. The sample lists some 120,000 clones; 75% to 90% were seen once. The specimen comprised peripheral blood, sampled 28 days after the second AZD1222 dose. Receptor source: an adult who received the AZD1222 COVID-19 vaccine.

The chain has TRBV6-5 and TRBJ1-2; 7 nucleotides match TRBD1. Trimming removed 0 bases from V and 3 bases from J; junction bases left unmatched: 4. This CDR3 has 15 amino acids. The germline CDR1 and CDR2 sequences are MNHEY and SVGAGI. The chain's CDR3 is CASSYSGTAHYGYTF. For the CDR3, the DNA is TGTGCCAGCAGTTACTCGGGGACAGCTCACTATGGCTACACCTTC.

V usage is TRBV9 and J usage is TRBJ2-2, with D possibly being TRBD2 (5 bases). The ends were cut back, 3 bases at V and 1 base at J, with 13 bases in the middle. This CDR3 spans 16 amino acids. Germline assignment: CDR1 SGDLS and CDR2 YYNGEE. CDR3 coding DNA: TGTGCCAGCAGCGGGAGAGCGGTGATGAACACCGGGGAGCTGTTTTTT. It yields the protein CASSGRAVMNTGELFF.

V usage is TRBV10-3 and J usage is TRBJ1-5, with a possible D match to TRBD1 (5 bases). The CDR3 is 15 amino acids. Germline CDR1 and CDR2: ENHRY and SYGVKD. V shed 1 base and J shed 4 bases, with 11 bases lying between them. CDR3: CAISEYLEGNQPQHF. CDR3 DNA: TGTGCCATCAGTGAGTATTTAGAGGGGAATCAGCCCCAGCATTTT.

The chain couples TRBV30 to TRBJ1-1; D remains unclear. The CDR3 runs 12 residues. Trimming removed 0 bases at V and 0 bases at J, with 2 bases between. Germline values: CDR1 GTSNPN, CDR2 SVGIG (reference sequence). This CDR3 reads CAWSVVNTEAFF. The CDR3 region has the DNA TGTGCCTGGAGTGTAGTGAACACTGAAGCTTTCTTT.

The V call is TRBV6-5, the J call TRBJ2-5, with D possibly matching TRBD1 (5 bases). The ends were cut back, 6 bases at V and 5 bases at J, with 10 bases in the middle. This CDR3 comprises 12 residues. The germline V gene encodes CDR1 MNHEY and CDR2 SVGAGI. The CDR3 DNA is TGTGCCAGCAGGTCAAAGGGGGAGACCCAGTACTTC. It codes for CASRSKGETQYF.

The CDR3 reads CASSLSQGGDTQYF. The CDR3 DNA sequence: TGTGCCAGCAGTTTAAGCCAGGGTGGCGATACGCAGTATTTT. The genes are TRBV27 and TRBJ2-3, with D maybe TRBD1 (5 bases). This CDR3 is 14 amino acids long. Between the trimmed V and J ends, which lost 2 bases and 6 bases, there was a span of 12 bases. Germline lookup yields CDR1 MNHEY and CDR2 SMNVEV (reference sequence).

The chain is built from TRBV18 and TRBJ2-5, with TRBD2 identical over 11 bases. CDR3 length: 16 residues. The germline V gene has CDR1 KGHSH and CDR2 LQKENI. V gave up 6 bases and J gave up 2 bases; unmatched junction bases: 8. For the CDR3, the DNA is TGTGCCAGCTCCTTAAGGGGACTAGCGGCACAAGAGACCCAGTACTTC. This translates into CASSLRGLAAQETQYF. Using reference TRBV18 and TRBJ2-5 for the parts outside the CDR3, the full variable domain is NAGVMQNPRHLVRRRGQEARLRCSPMKGHSHVYWYRQLPEEGLKFMVYLQKENIIDESGMPKERFSAEFPKEGPSILRIQQVVRGDSAAYFCASSLRGLAAQETQYFGPGTRLLVL.

The chain recombines TRBV5-4 with TRBJ1-4; no definite D call. Trimming removed 2 bases from V and 6 bases from J, with 17 bases in between. Germline-derived CDR1 and CDR2 are SGHNT and YYREEE (reference sequence). This CDR3 region has 16 residues. The DNA for the CDR3 is TGTGCCAGCAGCTTTGGAGGGAGGTCTGAGGATGAAAAACTGTTTTTT. Its protein product is CASSFGGRSEDEKLFF.

The rearrangement links TRBV30 to TRBJ1-2, with 10 bases that match TRBD1. Germline V CDR1 and CDR2: GTSNPN, SVGIG (reference sequence). The CDR3 totals 13 residues. J lost 7 bases, V lost 5 bases, and 7 bases had no gene match. The CDR3 protein is CAWGQGGFAGYTF. The CDR3 DNA reads TGTGCCTGGGGACAGGGGGGTTTCGCTGGCTACACCTTC.

The chain recombines TRBV5-6 with TRBJ2-7; D is unclear. Trimming took 4 bases from V and 1 from J, leaving 18 bases between them. CDR3 length: 16 amino acids. Per the germline V gene, CDR1 is SGHDT and CDR2 is YYEEEE. CDR3 loop: CASSRGGSGFSYEQYF. Here the CDR3 DNA reads TGTGCCAGCAGCCGTGGTGGGTCTGGGTTTTCCTACGAGCAGTACTTC.

The chain has TRBV20-1 and TRBJ2-3; TRBD2 aligns across 9 bases. Germline V lookup: CDR1 DFQATT, CDR2 SNEGSKA (reference sequence). The CDR3 length is 15 residues. V was clipped by 3 bases and J by 2 bases; unmatched bases: 6. This CDR3 is CSASIAGAATDTQYF. Written as DNA, the CDR3 is TGCAGTGCTAGTATAGCGGGGGCCGCCACAGATACGCAGTATTTT.